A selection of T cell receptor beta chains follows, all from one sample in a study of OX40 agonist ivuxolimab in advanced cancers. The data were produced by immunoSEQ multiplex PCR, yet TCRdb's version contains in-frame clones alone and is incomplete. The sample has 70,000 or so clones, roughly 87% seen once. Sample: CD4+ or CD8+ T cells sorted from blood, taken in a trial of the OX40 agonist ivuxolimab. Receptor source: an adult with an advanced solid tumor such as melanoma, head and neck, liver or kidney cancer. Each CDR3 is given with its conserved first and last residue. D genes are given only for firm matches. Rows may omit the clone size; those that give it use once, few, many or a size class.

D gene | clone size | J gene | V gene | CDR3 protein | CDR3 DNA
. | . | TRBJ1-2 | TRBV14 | CASSQVMGAGYTF | TGTGCCAGCAGCCAAGTAATGGGGGCTGGCTACACCTTC
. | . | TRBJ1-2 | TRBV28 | CASRADSTGGYTF | TGTGCCAGCAGGGCCGACAGCACAGGTGGCTACACCTTC
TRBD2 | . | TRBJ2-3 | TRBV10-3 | CAISDASGRGDTQYF | TGTGCCATCAGTGATGCTAGCGGGAGAGGCGATACGCAGTATTTT
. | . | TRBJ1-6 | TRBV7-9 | CASSLGTYNSPLHF | TGTGCCAGCAGCTTAGGGACTTATAATTCACCCCTCCACTTT
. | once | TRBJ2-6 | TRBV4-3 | CASSHSSPPLSGANVLTF | TGCGCCAGCAGCCACTCCAGTCCCCCTTTATCTGGGGCCAACGTCCTGACTTTC
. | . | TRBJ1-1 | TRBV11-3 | CASSLVGTLNTEAFF | TGTGCCAGCAGCTTAGTGGGGACATTGAACACTGAAGCTTTCTTT
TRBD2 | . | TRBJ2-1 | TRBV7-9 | CASSLDGRGMDEQFF | TGTGCCAGCAGCTTAGATGGGAGGGGTATGGATGAGCAGTTCTTC
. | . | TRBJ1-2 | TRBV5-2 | CASSLKAGNYGYTF | TGTGCCAGCAGCTTAAAGGCAGGGAACTATGGCTACACCTTC
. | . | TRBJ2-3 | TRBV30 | CAWSPATDTQYF | TGTGCCTGGAGTCCCGCGACAGATACGCAGTATTTT
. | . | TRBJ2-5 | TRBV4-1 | CASSQSRARETQYF | TGCGCCAGCAGCCAAAGCAGGGCCCGGGAGACCCAGTACTTC
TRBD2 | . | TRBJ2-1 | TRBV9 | CASSVEGLDNEQFF | TGTGCCAGCAGCGTAGAAGGACTAGACAATGAGCAGTTCTTC
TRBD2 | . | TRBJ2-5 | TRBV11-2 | CASGRQAGTSQETQYF | TGTGCCAGCGGCAGACAAGCGGGGACTTCCCAAGAGACCCAGTACTTC
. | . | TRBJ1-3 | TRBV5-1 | CASSLGLGGNSGNTIYF | TGCGCCAGCAGCTTGGGTTTAGGGGGAAACTCTGGAAACACCATATATTTT
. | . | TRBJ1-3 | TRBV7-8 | CASSLVRGVLSGNTIYF | TGTGCCAGCAGCTTAGTTCGCGGCGTCCTCTCTGGAAACACCATATATTTT
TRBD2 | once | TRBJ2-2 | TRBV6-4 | CASSAGGTTGELFF | TGTGCCAGCAGTGCCGGGGGGACGACCGGGGAGCTGTTTTTT
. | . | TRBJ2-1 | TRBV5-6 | CASSFTGSEQFF | TGTGCCAGCAGCTTCACAGGTTCTGAGCAGTTCTTC
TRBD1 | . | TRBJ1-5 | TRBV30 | CAWSATAQGARSNQPQHF | TGTGCCTGGAGTGCTACGGCCCAGGGGGCGCGTAGCAATCAGCCCCAGCATTTT
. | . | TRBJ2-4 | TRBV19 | CASSIDNQGIDIQYF | TGTGCCAGTAGTATAGACAACCAGGGGATTGACATTCAGTACTTC
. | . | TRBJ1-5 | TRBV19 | CASSDTVTDYSNQPQHF | TGTGCCAGTAGTGACACCGTGACAGATTATAGCAATCAGCCCCAGCATTTT
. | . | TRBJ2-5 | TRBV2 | CASSGGRLRETQYF | TGTGCCAGCAGTGGGGGACGGCTTAGGGAGACCCAGTACTTC
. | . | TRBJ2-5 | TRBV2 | CASLGLETQYF | TGTGCCAGCCTGGGGTTAGAGACCCAGTACTTC
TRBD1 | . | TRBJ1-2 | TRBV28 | CASSPGTVEAEISGYTF | TGTGCCAGCAGTCCGGGGACAGTCGAAGCTGAGATTAGCGGCTACACCTTC
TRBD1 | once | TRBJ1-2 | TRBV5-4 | CASSLGVGRGRDYGYTF | TGTGCCAGCAGCTTAGGAGTCGGCAGGGGGCGTGACTATGGCTACACCTTC
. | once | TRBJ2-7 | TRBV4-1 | CASSQVSGPSYEQYF | TGCGCCAGCAGCCAAGTGAGCGGGCCTTCCTACGAGCAGTACTTC
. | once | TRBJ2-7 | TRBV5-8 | CASIPRGYEQYF | TGTGCCAGCATACCGAGGGGTTACGAGCAGTACTTC
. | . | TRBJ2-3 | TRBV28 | CASSLPSASTDTQYF | TGTGCCAGCAGTTTACCTAGCGCGAGCACAGATACGCAGTATTTT